The rows below give T cell receptor beta chains drawn from one sample of a study of STAT5B mutations in CD4+ large granular lymphocyte leukemia. TCRdb keeps only in-frame clones here, not all; method: immunoSEQ multiplex PCR. The sample consists of roughly 34,000 clones, around 81% of them appearing once. The sample comprised CD4+ T cells from blood buffy coats. The receptors were gathered from a human donor in good health. Each CDR3 is given with its conserved first and last residue. D genes are given only for firm matches. Clone sizes are given selectively: once, few, many, or a class where the clone is expanded.

CDR3 protein	CDR3 DNA	V gene	clone size	D gene	J gene
CASGLAGGTQYF	TGTGCTAGTGGTTTGGCGGGGGGTACGCAGTATTTT	TRBV12-5	NA	TRBD2	TRBJ2-3
CATSRTPGQGNEKLFF	TGTGCCACCAGCAGAACTCCGGGACAGGGGAATGAAAAACTGTTTTTT	TRBV15	once	TRBD1	TRBJ1-4
CASSTRSRTGELFF	TGTGCCAGCAGCACGCGGTCGAGAACCGGGGAGCTGTTTTTT	TRBV7-2	NA	NA	TRBJ2-2
CSVARTEEQFF	TGCAGCGTCGCCCGGACTGAGGAGCAGTTCTTC	TRBV29-1	NA	NA	TRBJ2-1
CASSPGQSTDTQYF	TGTGCCAGCAGCCCCGGGCAGAGCACAGATACGCAGTATTTT	TRBV16	NA	NA	TRBJ2-3
CAWSTIYRDMNTEAFF	TGTGCCTGGAGTACCATTTATCGGGACATGAACACTGAAGCTTTCTTT	TRBV30	NA	NA	TRBJ1-1
CASSLGRANSPLHF	TGTGCCAGCAGCTTGGGAAGAGCCAATTCACCCCTCCACTTT	TRBV5-6	NA	NA	TRBJ1-6
CASSLQGAGTDTQYF	TGTGCCAGCAGCTTACAGGGGGCTGGCACAGATACGCAGTATTTT	TRBV5-4	NA	TRBD1	TRBJ2-3
CASSQGIYNEQFF	TGTGCCAGCAGTCAGGGGATCTACAATGAGCAGTTCTTC	TRBV11-3	NA	NA	TRBJ2-1
CASSWGLAGQNEQFF	TGTGCCAGCAGCTGGGGACTAGCGGGACAGAATGAGCAGTTCTTC	TRBV7-3	NA	TRBD2	TRBJ2-1
CASSPDTRSGGELFF	TGTGCCAGCAGCCCGGATACACGGAGTGGCGGGGAGCTGTTTTTT	TRBV28	NA	NA	TRBJ2-2
CASSVRTDTQYF	TGTGCCAGTAGTGTCCGCACAGATACGCAGTATTTT	TRBV19	NA	NA	TRBJ2-3
CASSLAFGGSGNTIYF	TGCGCCAGCAGCTTGGCCTTTGGGGGCTCTGGAAACACCATATATTTT	TRBV5-1	NA	NA	TRBJ1-3
CAISRQGVGDTEAFF	TGTGCCATCAGTAGACAGGGGGTTGGGGACACTGAAGCTTTCTTT	TRBV10-3	few	TRBD1	TRBJ1-1
CASSQLGGVYNEQFF	TGTGCCAGCAGCCAACTGGGCGGCGTTTACAATGAGCAGTTCTTC	TRBV14	NA	NA	TRBJ2-1
CASRRDRAVGFEKLFF	TGTGCCAGCAGACGGGACAGGGCAGTGGGATTTGAAAAACTGTTTTTT	TRBV27	NA	TRBD1	TRBJ1-4
CASSNPKGGDYGYTF	TGTGCCAGCAGTAACCCCAAGGGGGGCGACTATGGCTACACCTTC	TRBV6-5	NA	NA	TRBJ1-2
CAISPDRVSGELFF	TGTGCCATCAGCCCGGACAGGGTTTCTGGGGAGCTGTTTTTT	TRBV10-3	NA	TRBD1	TRBJ2-2
CASSQGGTSGSSGEQYF	TGCGCCAGCAGCCAGGGGGGGACTAGCGGGAGTTCTGGGGAGCAGTACTTC	TRBV4-1	NA	TRBD2	TRBJ2-7
CASSPSGPPGTEAFF	TGTGCCAGCAGCCCTTCGGGGCCCCCGGGGACTGAAGCTTTCTTT	TRBV7-9	NA	NA	TRBJ1-1
CASSPTGDTQYF	TGCGCCAGCAGCCCGACCGGGGATACGCAGTATTTT	TRBV5-1	NA	NA	TRBJ2-3
CASSQVRGEQFF	TGTGCCAGCAGCCAAGTTCGTGGCGAGCAGTTCTTC	TRBV14	NA	NA	TRBJ2-1
CASSFEAAKWTFF	TGTGCCAGCAGCTTCGAGGCAGCCAAGTGGACTTTCTTT	TRBV13	NA	NA	TRBJ1-1
CASSDERGFSPQPQHF	TGTGCCAGCAGTGATGAAAGGGGGTTTTCCCCTCAGCCCCAGCATTTT	TRBV2	NA	NA	TRBJ1-5
CASHTYSGYFTDTQYF	TGTGCCAGCCACACCTATAGCGGGTACTTCACAGATACGCAGTATTTT	TRBV28	NA	TRBD2	TRBJ2-3
CASSLLGYNEQFF	TGTGCCAGCAGCTTATTGGGCTACAATGAGCAGTTCTTC	TRBV7-2	NA	NA	TRBJ2-1
CAIGPGTVEAFF	TGTGCCATCGGCCCCGGGACTGTAGAAGCTTTCTTT	TRBV10-3	few	NA	TRBJ1-1
CASSLWEGSPEAFF	TGTGCCAGCAGCTTATGGGAAGGGAGCCCTGAAGCTTTCTTT	TRBV7-2	NA	NA	TRBJ1-1
CASWKGAGRNTEAFF	TGTGCCAGCTGGAAAGGGGCAGGGCGGAACACTGAAGCTTTCTTT	TRBV6-6	NA	NA	TRBJ1-1
CASSDHQGNEQYF	TGTGCCAGCAGTGATCACCAGGGAAACGAGCAGTACTTC	TRBV27	NA	NA	TRBJ2-7
CASSLTGTMFEAFF	TGTGCCAGCAGCCTTACCGGGACAATGTTTGAAGCTTTCTTT	TRBV28	NA	NA	TRBJ1-1
CASSPEANYGYTF	TGTGCCAGCTCACCAGAGGCTAACTATGGCTACACCTTC	TRBV18	NA	NA	TRBJ1-2
CASSLKPGQRSNQPQHF	TGTGCCAGCAGCCTTAAGCCGGGACAAAGAAGCAATCAGCCCCAGCATTTT	TRBV6-9	NA	NA	TRBJ1-5
CASRDRTGALYEQYF	TGTGCCAGCAGGGACAGAACAGGGGCCTTATACGAGCAGTACTTC	TRBV5-4	NA	TRBD1	TRBJ2-7
CASSHRDNYQETQYF	TGCGCCAGCAGCCACCGGGACAACTACCAAGAGACCCAGTACTTC	TRBV4-3	NA	NA	TRBJ2-5
CASSLASGGDYGYTF	TGTGCCAGCAGCTTAGCTTCAGGGGGCGACTATGGCTACACCTTC	TRBV7-2	NA	TRBD1	TRBJ1-2
CSVADGPYNEQFF	TGCAGCGTAGCCGACGGACCCTACAATGAGCAGTTCTTC	TRBV29-1	NA	NA	TRBJ2-1
CASSPANPTGSETQYF	TGTGCCAGCAGCCCAGCCAATCCGACAGGGTCCGAGACCCAGTACTTC	TRBV5-4	NA	TRBD1	TRBJ2-5
CATSRVGVTRWDGYTF	TGTGCCACCAGCAGGGTAGGGGTTACACGATGGGATGGCTACACCTTC	TRBV15	NA	NA	TRBJ1-2
CASSPRLAGVDEQFF	TGTGCCAGCAGTCCCCGACTAGCGGGAGTTGATGAGCAGTTCTTC	TRBV28	NA	TRBD2	TRBJ2-1
CASRGTSSHNEQFF	TGTGCCAGCAGGGGGACTAGTTCCCACAATGAGCAGTTCTTC	TRBV5-4	NA	TRBD2	TRBJ2-1
CASSLGDTDTQYF	TGTGCCAGCAGCTTAGGGGACACAGATACGCAGTATTTT	TRBV7-2	NA	NA	TRBJ2-3
CASSRKGYGYTF	TGTGCCAGCAGCCGCAAGGGCTATGGCTACACCTTC	TRBV5-4	NA	NA	TRBJ1-2
CASSINIGGFYGYTF	TGTGCCAGCAGCATTAATATCGGAGGATTCTATGGCTACACCTTC	TRBV28	NA	NA	TRBJ1-2
CASSSTGVSYEQYF	TGTGCCAGCAGCTCGACAGGGGTGTCCTACGAGCAGTACTTC	TRBV7-2	NA	TRBD1	TRBJ2-7
CASSVDKVTEAFF	TGCGCCAGCAGCGTAGACAAGGTCACTGAAGCTTTCTTT	TRBV5-1	NA	NA	TRBJ1-1
CAISTRTGGSGPGELFF	TGTGCCATCAGTACGAGAACAGGGGGCTCCGGGCCCGGGGAGCTGTTTTTT	TRBV10-3	NA	TRBD1	TRBJ2-2
CASSSDSAQPQHF	TGTGCCAGCAGCTCCGATTCTGCTCAGCCTCAGCATTTT	TRBV5-4	once	NA	TRBJ1-5
CASTVRPGGNEQFF	TGCGCCAGCACCGTAAGACCAGGGGGCAATGAGCAGTTCTTC	TRBV5-1	once	TRBD1	TRBJ2-1
CASSSDRFYEQYF	TGCGCCAGCAGCTCGGACAGATTCTACGAGCAGTACTTC	TRBV5-1	NA	NA	TRBJ2-7
CASRTRDLPKGTQYF	TGTGCCAGCAGGACCCGGGACCTTCCGAAAGGGACCCAGTACTTC	TRBV27	NA	NA	TRBJ2-5
CASSSEGNEQYF	TGTGCCAGCAGTTCGGAGGGGAACGAGCAGTACTTC	TRBV28	NA	NA	TRBJ2-7
CATTGTYEKLFF	TGTGCCACCACCGGGACGTACGAAAAACTGTTTTTT	TRBV6-6	once	NA	TRBJ1-4
CASSPGTVVYNEQFF	TGTGCCAGCAGCCCGGGGACGGTCGTCTACAATGAGCAGTTCTTC	TRBV5-4	NA	NA	TRBJ2-1
CASSLGPEAGEKLFF	TGTGCCAGCAGCTTGGGGCCGGAGGCCGGCGAAAAACTGTTTTTT	TRBV5-6	NA	NA	TRBJ1-4
CASSLGQGKEKLFF	TGTGCCAGCAGCCTAGGACAGGGAAAGGAAAAACTGTTTTTT	TRBV11-2	once	TRBD1	TRBJ1-4
CASSEAGGRAEAFF	TGTGCCAGCAGTGAAGCAGGGGGGAGGGCTGAAGCTTTCTTT	TRBV25-1	NA	TRBD1	TRBJ1-1